These T cell receptor beta chains were read from a single sample in a study of shared clonotypes between healthy human individuals. Some clones are missing from TCRdb's copy, which holds only in-frame ones; the method was immunoSEQ multiplex PCR. The sample consists of hundreds of thousands of clones, 95% to 98% of them appearing once. Sequenced: naive CD4+ T cells sorted from blood. The source of these receptors is a woman aged 30 to 39 in good health. CDR3s include the opening cysteine and the closing phenylalanine or tryptophan. D genes are given only for firm matches. Expanded clones get a size class; other rows say once, few or many, or leave the size out.

cdr3_aa cdr3_nt j_call v_call d_call clone_size
CASIGTANTGELFF TGTGCCAGTATTGGGACAGCGAACACCGGGGAGCTGTTTTTT TRBJ2-2 TRBV19 TRBD1 NA
CASSSASGSSYEQYF TGTGCCAGCAGTTCCGCTAGCGGGAGCTCCTACGAGCAGTACTTC TRBJ2-7 TRBV28 TRBD2 NA
CASSKSGQGGIQYF TGTGCCAGCAGCAAGTCCGGTCAGGGGGGCATTCAGTACTTC TRBJ2-4 TRBV27 NA NA
CSRTGPNEQFF TGCAGTCGGACAGGGCCCAATGAGCAGTTCTTC TRBJ2-1 TRBV20-1 TRBD1 NA
CASSLAGPQRGYTF TGCGCCAGCAGCTTGGCCGGGCCCCAGAGGGGCTACACCTTC TRBJ1-2 TRBV5-1 NA NA
CASSQGHGSSYEQYF TGTGCCAGCAGCCAAGGACACGGCAGCTCCTACGAGCAGTACTTC TRBJ2-7 TRBV28 NA NA
CATSRDLGRSASYEQYF TGTGCCACCAGCAGAGATTTGGGAAGATCCGCTTCCTACGAGCAGTACTTC TRBJ2-7 TRBV15 NA NA
CASRQGVNTEAFF TGCGCCAGCAGACAGGGGGTAAACACTGAAGCTTTCTTT TRBJ1-1 TRBV5-1 TRBD1 NA
CASSRGQGARRGYTF TGTGCCAGCAGTAGGGGACAGGGGGCTCGTAGAGGCTACACCTTC TRBJ1-2 TRBV27 TRBD1 NA
CASSLWGGPGEEANTIYF TGTGCCAGCAGTTTATGGGGGGGACCGGGCGAAGAGGCAAACACCATATATTTT TRBJ1-3 TRBV28 NA NA
CASSYYRGDYGYTF TGTGCCAGCAGTTACTATCGGGGCGACTATGGCTACACCTTC TRBJ1-2 TRBV6-6 NA NA
CASSLEGARNTIYF TGTGCCAGCAGCTTAGAAGGGGCAAGAAACACCATATATTTT TRBJ1-3 TRBV7-8 NA NA
CAISENPETQYF TGTGCCATCAGTGAGAACCCGGAGACCCAGTACTTC TRBJ2-5 TRBV10-3 NA NA
CSVGLAGARGTQYF TGCAGCGTTGGACTAGCGGGAGCTCGGGGGACCCAGTACTTC TRBJ2-5 TRBV29-1 TRBD2 once
CASSLTGQTYEQYF TGCGCCAGCAGCTTAACAGGCCAAACCTACGAGCAGTACTTC TRBJ2-7 TRBV5-1 NA NA